Following are 9 T cell receptor beta chains from one sample sequenced in a study of blood T cell repertoires in COVID-19. Data came from immunoSEQ multiplex PCR; TCRdb stores just in-frame clones and leaves some out. The data contain roughly 150,000 clones, more than 65% of them seen just once; the ten biggest clones take up approximately 13%. The sequencing input was peripheral blood. The receptors shown here come from a woman older than 75 with acute or convalescent COVID-19.

V usage is TRBV2 and J usage is TRBJ2-7; 10 positions agree with TRBD1. The germline gives CDR1 SNHLY, CDR2 FYNNEI. CDR3 size: 13 residues. V lost 10 bases to trimming and J lost 5 bases; unmatched junction nucleotides: 8. The DNA of the CDR3 is TGTGCCACGAGCCGGGACAGGGGCCACGAGCAGTACTTC. It is translated as CATSRDRGHEQYF.

The CDR3 loop is CATSDRSRDRGLNEQFF. In DNA form, the CDR3 reads TGTGCCACCAGTGACCGCTCCCGGGACAGGGGGCTCAATGAGCAGTTCTTC. The chain joins TRBV24-1 to TRBJ2-1, with 12 bases identical to TRBD1. Germline CDR1 is KGHDR and CDR2 is SFDVKD. The CDR3 extends over 17 amino acids. The ends lost 4 bases at V and 6 bases at J; junction bases unmatched: 9.

The chain is built from TRBV4-1 and TRBJ1-1; D gene unclear. The V end was cut by 4 bases, the J end by 0 bases, with 12 bases between. The V gene's germline CDR1 is MGHRA and CDR2 YSYEKL. This CDR3 region has 15 residues. The CDR3 reads CASSPVEGVNTEAFF. In DNA form, the CDR3 reads TGCGCCAGCAGCCCAGTCGAGGGCGTGAACACTGAAGCTTTCTTT.

This rearrangement joins TRBV18 to TRBJ2-5, with 7 bases lining up with TRBD2. Looked up from germline, CDR1 is KGHSH and CDR2 is LQKENI. V lost 2 bases, J lost 5 bases, and 5 bases stayed unmatched. CDR3 length: 14 residues. The DNA of the CDR3 is TGTGCCAGCTCACCAGGGAGGGGATCGGAGACCCAGTACTTC. This encodes CASSPGRGSETQYF.

V and J are TRBV28 and TRBJ2-1; D is possibly TRBD1 (6 bases). CDR3 length: 16 residues. The germline V gene encodes CDR1 MDHEN and CDR2 SYDVKM. Trimming removed 7 bases at V and 1 base at J, with 17 bases between. The CDR3 loop reads CASKSLLGASYNEQFF. The DNA of the CDR3 is TGTGCCAGCAAATCCCTCCTGGGGGCATCCTACAATGAGCAGTTCTTC.

CDR3 in DNA: TGTGCCAGCAGCCTCGGCACAGATACGCAGTATTTT. Translated, it gives CASSLGTDTQYF. V gene TRBV3-1 (or the pseudogene TRBV3-2) combines with J gene TRBJ2-3; D unresolved. Germline CDR1 LGHDT, CDR2 YNNKEL (reference sequence). V dropped 4 bases and J dropped 1 base, with 3 bases sitting between them. This CDR3 has 12 residues.

The sample holds one count of this clone. The chain couples TRBV28 to TRBJ2-1; 9 positions match TRBD2. Unmatched junction bases numbered 6, after V lost 3 bases and J lost 12 bases. CDR3 size: 13 residues. Germline V lookup: CDR1 MDHEN, CDR2 SYDVKM. CDR3 loop: CASSFGREGWQFF. The CDR3 DNA sequence: TGTGCCAGCAGTTTCGGGCGGGAGGGTTGGCAGTTCTTC. Full variable domain (rest looked up from reference TRBV28 and TRBJ2-1): DVKVTQSSRYLVKRTGEKVFLECVQDMDHENMFWYRQDPGLGLRLIYFSYDVKMKEKGDIPEGYSVSREKKERFSLILESASTNQTSMYLCASSFGREGWQFFGPGTRLTVL.

The V and J genes are TRBV6-5 and TRBJ2-7, with TRBD1 identical over 7 bases. The trim removed 0 bases at V and 4 bases at J, leaving 6 bases unmatched. CDR3 size: 15 residues. Germline CDR1 is MNHEY and CDR2 is SVGAGI. The chain's CDR3 is CASSYSATGQYEQYF. The CDR3, as DNA: TGTGCCAGCAGTTACTCAGCGACAGGGCAATACGAGCAGTACTTC.

This chain joins TRBV25-1 and TRBJ2-5; 8 bases are shared with TRBD1. J gave up 5 bases and V 6 bases, and 5 bases lay outside the gene matches. The CDR3 sequence is 13 residues long. Germline V gives CDR1 MGHDK, CDR2 SYGVNS. The CDR3 coding sequence is TGTGCCAGCAGGCGAACAGGGGGGGAGACCCAGTACTTC. This gives the protein CASRRTGGETQYF.